This is a list of T cell receptor beta chains from one sample in a study of shared clonotypes between healthy human individuals. Some clones are missing from TCRdb's copy, which holds only in-frame ones; the method was immunoSEQ multiplex PCR. The sample holds about 2 million clones, about 95% seen once. What was sequenced was naive CD8+ T cells sorted from blood. These receptors were taken from a man younger than 30 in good health. Each CDR3 is given with its conserved first and last residue. Size values are once, few and many counts, or a class for expanded clones, and some rows have none.

>TRBV11-2|NA
CASSLGPNTEAFF
>TRBV4-1|NA
CASSQVGFPYEQYF
>TRBV11-2|NA
CASSLKQYTGELFF
>TRBV7-9|once
CASSTQDSTNYGYTF
>TRBV5-4|NA
CASSSPDLAGGTDTQYF
>TRBV6-5|NA
CASSYSDENYGYTF
>TRBV25-1|few
CASSELEGPYGYTF
>TRBV29-1|NA
CSTREEGYEQYF
>TRBV28|NA
CASSFWSSGTDTQYF
>TRBV5-8|NA
CASSFGQGAEANYGYTF
>TRBV7-2|NA
CASSFLQGGEQYF
>TRBV30|once
CAWSVDLAVYEQYF
>TRBV29-1|NA
CSVDIAGDYGYTF
>TRBV10-1|once
CASSDGFSYEQYF
>TRBV5-4|NA
CASSLGQGESYGYTF
>TRBV7-9|NA
CASIPSGGSYNEQFF
>TRBV27|NA
CASSLLGAQLGNQPQHF
>TRBV11-2|NA
CASSLDPTDTQYF
>TRBV2|NA
CASSQLAGSSYEQYF
>TRBV10-2|NA
CASSASGRAPSSDNEQFF
>TRBV5-1|NA
CASSLSGHNYNEQFF
>TRBV28|NA
CASSLWMAEAFF
>TRBV9|NA
CASSAGEGLVQETQYF
>TRBV7-9|NA
CASSMTGTGLYEQYF
>TRBV11-2|NA
CASIQGPYQETQYF
>TRBV6-5|NA
CASSYLGSEQYF